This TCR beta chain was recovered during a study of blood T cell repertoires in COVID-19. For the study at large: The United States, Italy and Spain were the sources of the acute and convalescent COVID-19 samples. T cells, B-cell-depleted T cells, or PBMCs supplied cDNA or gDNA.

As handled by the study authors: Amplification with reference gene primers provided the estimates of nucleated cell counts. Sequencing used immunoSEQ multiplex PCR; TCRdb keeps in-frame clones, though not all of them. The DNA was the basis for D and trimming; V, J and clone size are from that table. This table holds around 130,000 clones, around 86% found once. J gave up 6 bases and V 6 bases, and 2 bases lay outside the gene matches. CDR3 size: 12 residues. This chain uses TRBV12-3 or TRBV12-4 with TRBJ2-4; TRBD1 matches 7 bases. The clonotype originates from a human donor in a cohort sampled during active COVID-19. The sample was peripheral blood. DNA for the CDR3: TGTGCCAGCAGCCCAGGGGGAAACATTCAGTACTTC. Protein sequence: CASSPGGNIQYF.